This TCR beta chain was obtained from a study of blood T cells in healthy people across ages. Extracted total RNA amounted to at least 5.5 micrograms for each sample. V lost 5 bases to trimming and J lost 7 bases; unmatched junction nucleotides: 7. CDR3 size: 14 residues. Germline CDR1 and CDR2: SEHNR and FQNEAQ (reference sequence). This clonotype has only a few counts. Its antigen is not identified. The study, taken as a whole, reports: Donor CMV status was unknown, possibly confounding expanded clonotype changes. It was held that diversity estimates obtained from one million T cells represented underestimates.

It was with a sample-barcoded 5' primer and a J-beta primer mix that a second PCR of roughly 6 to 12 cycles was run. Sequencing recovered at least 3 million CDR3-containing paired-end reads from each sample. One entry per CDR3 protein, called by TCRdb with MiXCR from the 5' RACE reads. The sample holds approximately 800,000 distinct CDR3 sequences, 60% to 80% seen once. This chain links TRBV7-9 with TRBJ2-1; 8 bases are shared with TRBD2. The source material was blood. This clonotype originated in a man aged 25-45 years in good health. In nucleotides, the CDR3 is TGTGCCAGCAGCCCCGGACTAGCTTTAAATGAGCAGTTCTTC. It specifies CASSPGLALNEQFF.